This T cell receptor (beta chain) was profiled in a study of blood T cell repertoires in COVID-19. The wider study: Samples came from the United States, Italy and Spain, spanning acute and convalescent COVID-19.

Per the authors' pipeline: It was from reference gene primer amplification that nucleated cell counts were estimated. Sequencing was performed with immunoSEQ multiplex PCR; in TCRdb, only in-frame clones are kept and a portion is missing. D and trimming were read from the DNA, whereas the V and J calls and clone size are those reported in that table. The sample shows roughly 28,000 clones, approximately 90% of them seen only once. The sample taken for sequencing was peripheral blood. The TCR was taken from a human donor in a cohort sampled during active COVID-19.

As DNA, the CDR3 is TGCGCCAGCAGCTCCGGCACAGATACGCAGTATTTT. Translated: CASSSGTDTQYF. The chain combines TRBV5-1 with TRBJ2-3; D ambiguous. The V end lost 3 bases, the J end lost 1 base, and 3 bases lay between the germline ends. This CDR3 comprises 12 residues. Germline V gene lookup returns CDR1 SGHRS and CDR2 YFSETQ. Combining the CDR3 with reference TRBV5-1 and TRBJ2-3 gives the whole variable domain KAGVTQTPRYLIKTRGQQVTLSCSPISGHRSVSWYQQTPGQGLQFLFEYFSETQRNKGNFPGRFSGRQFSNSRSEMNVSTLELGDSALYLCASSSGTDTQYFGPGTRLTVL.